The 13 T cell receptor beta chains reported below all come from one sample, sequenced in a study of shared clonotypes between healthy human individuals (dated by TCRdb to 2020 to 2022). Library creation used the immunoSEQ multiplex PCR assay. TCRdb provides this immuneACCESS table in a form limited to in-frame rearrangements. Some clones are lacking; in checked studies, under half of them reflect an unresolved V gene, and why the rest are absent is not known. This sample is represented by 2 million to 3 million clones; more than 85% of them were singletons. 0.36% of the sample is held by the ten biggest clonotypes. Input material: naive CD4+ T cells from PBMCs. Sample cell subset or site, as interpreted from the label and publication: CD45RA+ positively selected. All receptors derive from a man aged 18 to 29 in good health. Some clones in this sample may be carry-over from other donors' samples.

This clone has a handful of counts. The rearrangement joins TRBV19 to TRBJ1-2; maybe TRBD1 (5 bases). The CDR3 contains 16 residues. From germline, CDR1 is LNHDA and CDR2 SQIVND (reference sequence). V gave up 7 bases and J gave up 1 base, with 19 bases separating them. CDR3 nucleotides: TGTGCCAGTAAAGGGGTTGGCAGAACGGATAACTATGGCTACACCTTC. It codes for CASKGVGRTDNYGYTF.

V is TRBV9 and J is TRBJ2-5, with 12 nucleotides matching TRBD2. V shed 0 bases and J 0 bases; nucleotides not matched to a gene: 0. Germline values: CDR1 SGDLS, CDR2 YYNGEE. CDR3 length equals 16 residues. CDR3 loop: CASSVGLAGDQETQYF. Written as DNA, the CDR3 is TGTGCCAGCAGCGTAGGACTAGCGGGAGACCAAGAGACCCAGTACTTC.

To note about this clone: In the same sample, other DNA sequences code for this CDR3. The chain carries TRBV5-1 and TRBJ1-2, with a possible D match to TRBD1 (6 bases). V lost 3 bases and J 5 bases, leaving 11 bases between the germline ends. The CDR3 spans 13 residues. In germline, CDR1 is SGHRS, CDR2 YFSETQ. The CDR3 region is CASSSGGGYGYTF. The CDR3 DNA reads TGCGCCAGCAGCTCCGGAGGGGGTTATGGCTACACCTTC.

This clone was picked up one time. This chain joins TRBV19 and TRBJ2-7, with D unclear. Germline CDR1 and CDR2: LNHDA and SQIVND (reference sequence). The V end lost 5 bases, the J end lost 0 bases, and 8 bases lay between the germline ends. CDR3 length: 13 amino acids. CDR3 sequence (DNA): TGTGCCAGTAGTCCCACGGCCTCCTACGAGCAGTACTTC. This codes for CASSPTASYEQYF.

J is TRBJ2-1 and V is TRBV5-6, with TRBD2 matching 9 bases. Unmatched junction bases numbered 14, after V lost 0 bases and J lost 10 bases. This CDR3 has 17 amino acids. The germline V gene encodes CDR1 SGHDT and CDR2 YYEEEE. The CDR3 DNA reads as TGTGCCAGCAGCTTGGAAAGATCGGCGGGAGGGCCGGAGGAGCAGTTCTTC. This encodes CASSLERSAGGPEEQFF.

The chain links TRBV27 to TRBJ2-4, with no clear D. The CDR3 is 18 amino acids. Trimming left V 3 bases short and J 5 bases short, with 23 bases between. Germline-derived CDR1 and CDR2 are MNHEY and SMNVEV (reference sequence). The CDR3 nucleotides are TGTGCCAGCAGTTTGAAAGGACCTCCCCTAAAGGCGGAAAACATTCAGTACTTC. This codes for CASSLKGPPLKAENIQYF.

The genes are TRBV2 and TRBJ1-2; weak D call: TRBD1 (5 bases). The CDR3 covers 13 residues. CDR1 and CDR2 (germline): SNHLY, FYNNEI. Trimming pared 6 bases from V and 0 bases from J, leaving 8 bases between. The CDR3 sequence: CASRGDTNYGYTF. As DNA, the CDR3 is TGTGCCAGCAGGGGGGATACTAACTATGGCTACACCTTC. The entire variable domain, with the rest obtained from reference TRBV2 and TRBJ1-2, is as follows: EPEVTQTPSHQVTQMGQEVILRCVPISNHLYFYWYRQILGQKVEFLVSFYNNEISEKSEIFDDQFSVERPDGSNFTLKIRSTKLEDSAMYFCASRGDTNYGYTFGSGTRLTVV.

With regard to this clone: Additional DNA sequences in this sample encode the identical CDR3. This sequence joins TRBV9 and TRBJ2-1, with 7 bases identical to TRBD1. The germline gives CDR1 SGDLS, CDR2 YYNGEE. V shed 4 bases and J 4 bases; nucleotides not matched to a gene: 8. This CDR3 is built from 15 residues. CDR3 sequence: CASSLDRALYNEQFF. The CDR3 DNA reads as TGTGCCAGCAGCCTTGACAGGGCCCTATACAATGAGCAGTTCTTC.

The chain carries TRBV6-1 and TRBJ1-5; TRBD1 aligns across 8 bases. V shed 5 bases and J 4 bases; nucleotides not matched to a gene: 7. The CDR3 is made up of 15 amino acids. In germline, CDR1 is MNHNS, CDR2 SASEGT. CDR3 residues: CASSLDRGGNQPQHF. The DNA for the CDR3 is TGTGCCAGCAGTCTTGACAGGGGCGGGAATCAGCCCCAGCATTTT.

Notes on this clone: The same CDR3 is also encoded by other DNA sequences in this sample. The chain joins TRBV5-1 to TRBJ2-5, with a tentative D call TRBD1 (5 bases). Per the germline V gene, CDR1 is SGHRS and CDR2 is YFSETQ. V was trimmed by 3 bases and J by 1 base, leaving 10 bases between them. The CDR3 runs 14 residues. The CDR3 spells CASSSQGSQETQYF. The DNA for the CDR3 is TGCGCCAGCAGCTCTCAGGGAAGCCAAGAGACCCAGTACTTC.

In nucleotides, the CDR3 is TGTGCCAGCAGTCCTTTCGAAGGACAGGGTTATCAGCCCCAGCATTTT. This translates into CASSPFEGQGYQPQHF. The chain recombines TRBV28 with TRBJ1-5, with 8 nucleotides matching TRBD1. The CDR3 has 16 residues. Germline CDR1 MDHEN, CDR2 SYDVKM. Trimming took 5 bases from V and 5 from J; bases not matched to a gene: 11.

The chain employs TRBV7-8 and TRBJ2-3; TRBD2 agrees at 9 bases. Trimming at V came to 3 bases and at J to 3 bases, leaving 7 bases not matched to a gene. Germline V gene sequence: CDR1 SGHVS, CDR2 FQNEAQ. The CDR3 runs 16 residues. CDR3 sequence: CASSLLGGRGTDTQYF. CDR3 sequence (DNA): TGTGCCAGCAGCTTGTTGGGCGGGAGGGGGACAGATACGCAGTATTTT.

The chain joins TRBV5-4 to TRBJ1-2; 7 nucleotides line up with TRBD1. The CDR3 extends over 15 amino acids. J lost 1 base, V lost 4 bases, and 7 bases had no gene match. CDR1 and CDR2 (germline): SGHNT, YYREEE (reference sequence). The CDR3 DNA is TGTGCCAGCAGCCGGCCAGGGGGGATTAACTATGGCTACACCTTC. It specifies CASSRPGGINYGYTF.